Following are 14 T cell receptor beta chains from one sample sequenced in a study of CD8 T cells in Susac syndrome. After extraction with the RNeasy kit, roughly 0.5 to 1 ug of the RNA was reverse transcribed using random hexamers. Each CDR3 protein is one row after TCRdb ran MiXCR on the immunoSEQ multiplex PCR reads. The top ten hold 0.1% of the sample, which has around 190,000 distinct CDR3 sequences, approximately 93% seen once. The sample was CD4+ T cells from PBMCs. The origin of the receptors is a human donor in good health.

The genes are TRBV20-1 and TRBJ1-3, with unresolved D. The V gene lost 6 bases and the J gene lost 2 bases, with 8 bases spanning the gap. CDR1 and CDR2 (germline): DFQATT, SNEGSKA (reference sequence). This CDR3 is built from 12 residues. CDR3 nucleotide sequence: TGCAGTGCCTCGGCCCCTGGAAACACCATATATTTT. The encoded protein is CSASAPGNTIYF.

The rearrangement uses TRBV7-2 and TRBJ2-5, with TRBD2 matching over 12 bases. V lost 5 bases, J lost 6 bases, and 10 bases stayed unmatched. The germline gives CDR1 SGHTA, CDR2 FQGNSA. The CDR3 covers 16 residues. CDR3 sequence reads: CASSPGTSGHMKTQYF. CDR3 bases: TGTGCCAGCAGCCCAGGGACTAGCGGGCATATGAAGACCCAGTACTTC. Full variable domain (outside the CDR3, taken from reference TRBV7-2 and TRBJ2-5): GAGVSQSPSNKVTEKGKDVELRCDPISGHTALYWYRQSLGQGLEFLIYFQGNSAPDKSGLPSDRFSAERTGGSVSTLTIQRTQQEDSAVYLCASSPGTSGHMKTQYFGPGTRLLVL.

Here the CDR3 reads CASSLGGGRGTNEKLFF. The DNA of the CDR3 is TGTGCCAGCAGTTTAGGGGGGGGCCGGGGAACTAATGAAAAACTGTTTTTT. The chain carries TRBV12-3 or TRBV12-4 and TRBJ1-4; possibly TRBD1 for D (6 bases). Trimming stripped 1 base from V and 1 base from J, with 13 bases between. CDR3 length: 17 residues.

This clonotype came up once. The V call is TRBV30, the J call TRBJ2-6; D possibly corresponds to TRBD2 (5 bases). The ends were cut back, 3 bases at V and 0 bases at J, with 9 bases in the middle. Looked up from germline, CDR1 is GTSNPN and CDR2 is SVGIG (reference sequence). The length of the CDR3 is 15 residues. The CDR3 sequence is CAWSSGFSGANVLTF. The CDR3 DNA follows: TGTGCCTGGAGCTCGGGGTTCTCTGGGGCCAACGTCCTGACTTTC.

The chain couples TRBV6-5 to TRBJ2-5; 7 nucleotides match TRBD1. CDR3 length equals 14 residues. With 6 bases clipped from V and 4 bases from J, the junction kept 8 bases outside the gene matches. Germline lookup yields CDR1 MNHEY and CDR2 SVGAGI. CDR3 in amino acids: CASRGQERRETQYF. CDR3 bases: TGTGCCAGCAGAGGACAGGAGAGGCGAGAGACCCAGTACTTC.

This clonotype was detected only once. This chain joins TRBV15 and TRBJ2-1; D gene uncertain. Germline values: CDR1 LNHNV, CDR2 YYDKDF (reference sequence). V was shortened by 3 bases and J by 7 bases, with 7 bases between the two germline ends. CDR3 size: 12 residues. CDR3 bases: TGTGCCACCAGCAGTGTTAGGAATGAGCAGTTCTTC. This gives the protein CATSSVRNEQFF.

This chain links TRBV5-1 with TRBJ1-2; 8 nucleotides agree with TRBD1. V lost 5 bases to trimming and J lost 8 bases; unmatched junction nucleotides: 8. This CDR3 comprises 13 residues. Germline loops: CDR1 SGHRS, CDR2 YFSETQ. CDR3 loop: CASSPGQGWGYTF. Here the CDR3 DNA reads TGCGCCAGCAGTCCCGGACAGGGCTGGGGCTACACCTTC.

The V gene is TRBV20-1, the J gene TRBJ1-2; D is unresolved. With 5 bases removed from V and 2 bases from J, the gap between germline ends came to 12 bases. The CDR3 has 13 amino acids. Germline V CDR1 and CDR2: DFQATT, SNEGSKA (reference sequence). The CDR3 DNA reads TGCAGTGCTTGGGTCCCTCGGAACTATGGCTACACCTTC. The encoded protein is CSAWVPRNYGYTF.

The CDR3 DNA reads TGCAGCGTTGTGGACGGACGAACGGGAGCTTTCTTT. This sequence encodes CSVVDGRTGAFF. This chain links TRBV29-1 with TRBJ1-1, with D hard to call. V gave up 4 bases and J gave up 10 bases, with 16 bases separating them. The CDR3 length is 12 residues. Germline CDR1 reads SQVTM; CDR2 reads ANQGSEA.

The CDR3 here is CASQPLQRTYNEQFF. The CDR3, as DNA: TGTGCCAGCCAACCCCTTCAGCGGACCTACAATGAGCAGTTCTTC. The chain recombines TRBV6-5 with TRBJ2-1; D possibly corresponds to TRBD2 (5 bases). Per germline, CDR1 MNHEY and CDR2 SVGAGI. Trimming took off 8 bases at V and 2 bases at J, with 16 bases between the two ends. CDR3 length: 15 amino acids.

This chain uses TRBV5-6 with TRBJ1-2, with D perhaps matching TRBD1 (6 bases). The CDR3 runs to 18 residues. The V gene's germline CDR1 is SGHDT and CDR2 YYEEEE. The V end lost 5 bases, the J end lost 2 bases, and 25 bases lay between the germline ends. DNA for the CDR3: TGTGCCAGCAGTCAAACAGGGAAGCTGGGACACATCAACTATGGCTACACCTTC. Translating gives CASSQTGKLGHINYGYTF. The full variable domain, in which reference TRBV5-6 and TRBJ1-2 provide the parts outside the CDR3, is DAGVTQSPTHLIKTRGQQVTLRCSPKSGHDTVSWYQQALGQGPQFIFQYYEEEERQRGNFPDRFSGHQFPNYSSELNVNALLLGDSALYLCASSQTGKLGHINYGYTFGSGTRLTVV.

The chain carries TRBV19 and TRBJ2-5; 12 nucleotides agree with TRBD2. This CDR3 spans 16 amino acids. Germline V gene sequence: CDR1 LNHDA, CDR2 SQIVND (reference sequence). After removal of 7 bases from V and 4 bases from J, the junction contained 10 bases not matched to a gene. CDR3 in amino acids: CASKGGLAGGPETQYF. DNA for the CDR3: TGTGCCAGTAAAGGCGGCCTAGCGGGGGGGCCAGAGACCCAGTACTTC.

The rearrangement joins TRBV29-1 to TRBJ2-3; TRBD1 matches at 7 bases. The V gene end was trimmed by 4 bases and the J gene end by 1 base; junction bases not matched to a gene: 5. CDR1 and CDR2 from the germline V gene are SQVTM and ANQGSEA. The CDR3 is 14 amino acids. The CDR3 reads CSVGGGVRTDTQYF. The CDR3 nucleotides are TGCAGCGTTGGAGGGGGCGTCCGCACAGATACGCAGTATTTT.

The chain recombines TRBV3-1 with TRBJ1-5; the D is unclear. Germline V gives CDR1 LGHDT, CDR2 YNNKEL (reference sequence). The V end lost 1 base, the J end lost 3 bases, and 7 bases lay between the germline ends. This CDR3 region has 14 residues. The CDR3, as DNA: TGTGCCAGCAGCCAAGTTAGCAACAATCAGCCCCAGCATTTT. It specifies CASSQVSNNQPQHF.